What follows are 11 T cell receptor beta chains derived from one specimen sequenced in a study of T cells expressing NK-cell markers. From the 5' RACE reads, TCRdb lists one entry per CDR3 protein and no DNA. This repertoire comprises 150,000 to 200,000 distinct CDR3 sequences; its ten largest clones make up approximately 17%. Sequencing input: blood T cells: a sorted CD56 or NKG2C T cell subset, CD4+ or CD8+ T cells, or bulk PBMC T cells (not recorded which). These receptors all come from a woman aged 18 to 75 in good health.

CDR3 residues: CASSLEGWEQYF. The J gene is TRBJ2-7, the V gene TRBV7-9; TCRdb returns TRBD2, unconfirmable since there is no DNA. The CDR3 sequence is 12 residues long. The germline V gene has CDR1 SEHNR and CDR2 FQNEAQ (reference sequence).

V is TRBV5-1 and J is TRBJ2-3; TCRdb gives TRBD2 as the D gene, but with no DNA this cannot be confirmed. Germline-derived CDR1 and CDR2 are SGHRS and YFSETQ. This CDR3 is 15 amino acids long. Here the CDR3 reads CASSWGSGAADTQYF.

This chain joins TRBV20-1 and TRBJ2-1; lacking DNA, the TRBD2 call made by TCRdb goes unchecked. Germline CDR1 and CDR2: DFQATT and SNEGSKA (reference sequence). This CDR3 contains 17 residues. This chain's CDR3 is CSARDGRAGGPGDEQFF.

The V gene is TRBV6-2 or TRBV6-3, the J gene TRBJ2-7; TCRdb designates TRBD2, a call that cannot be tested without DNA. CDR1 is MNHEY and CDR2 is SVGEGT in the germline V gene. This CDR3 spans 17 amino acids. The CDR3 sequence: CASSGSRGQGFSYEQYF.

V is TRBV7-2 and J is TRBJ2-3; the D call from TCRdb, TRBD2, cannot be confirmed without DNA. The CDR3 totals 14 residues. CDR1 SGHTA and CDR2 FQGNSA come from the germline V gene. CDR3: CASSPDSNTDTQYF. The full variable domain, in which reference TRBV7-2 and TRBJ2-3 provide the parts outside the CDR3, is GAGVSQSPSNKVTEKGKDVELRCDPISGHTALYWYRQSLGQGLEFLIYFQGNSAPDKSGLPSDRFSAERTGGSVSTLTIQRTQQEDSAVYLCASSPDSNTDTQYFGPGTRLTVL.

The chain links TRBV20-1 to TRBJ1-2. CDR3 length: 12 amino acids. The germline gives CDR1 DFQATT, CDR2 SNEGSKA (reference sequence). This chain's CDR3 is CSAGSNGDGYTF.

The rearrangement joins TRBV7-3 to TRBJ2-1; there is no DNA to check the TCRdb D call of TRBD2. Germline V gene lookup returns CDR1 SGHTA and CDR2 FQGTGA. CDR3 length: 16 residues. The CDR3 loop reads CASSLTINDSPYEQFF. The full variable domain, its missing parts supplied by reference TRBV7-3 and TRBJ2-1, is GAGVSQTPSNKVTEKGKYVELRCDPISGHTALYWYRQSLGQGPEFLIYFQGTGAADDSGLPNDRFFAVRPEGSVSTLKIQRTERGDSAVYLCASSLTINDSPYEQFFGPGTRLTVL.

The chain combines TRBV12-3 or TRBV12-4 with TRBJ2-3; TCRdb gives TRBD2 as the D gene, but with no DNA this cannot be confirmed. This CDR3 is built from 12 residues. This CDR3 reads CASSPGLNAQYF.

The genes are TRBV5-1 and TRBJ2-5. Germline V gene sequence: CDR1 SGHRS, CDR2 YFSETQ. The CDR3 is 14 residues long. The CDR3 sequence: CASSFRSVQETQYF.

The chain employs TRBV4-1 and TRBJ2-7; the TCRdb call, TRBD2, lacks DNA for checking. The CDR3 contains 15 residues. In germline, CDR1 is MGHRA, CDR2 YSYEKL. The CDR3 spells CASSQDDGRMNEQYF.

The gene calls are TRBV6-1 and TRBJ2-7; TCRdb's D call of TRBD1 is untestable without DNA. The V gene's germline CDR1 is MNHNS and CDR2 SASEGT. The CDR3 length is 15 residues. The chain's CDR3 is CASSNAGGRSYEQYF.